This TCR beta chain was profiled in a study of CD8 T cells in Susac syndrome. Findings and caveats of the study: Susac-specific public clones were found in total CD8+ and CD8+ TEMRA repertoires, numbering some 15 and five, respectively.

This clonotype occurred once. Its target is not known. Germline loops: CDR1 DFQATT, CDR2 SNEGSKA (reference sequence). The CDR3 runs to 13 residues. V lost 3 bases, J lost 5 bases, and 13 bases lay in between. RNA amounts of about 0.5 to 1 ug underwent reverse transcription with random hexamers. Amplification of TCR beta CDR3 was carried out by immunoSEQ multiplex PCR, which covered 54 Vbeta and 13 Jbeta segments. From the immunoSEQ multiplex PCR reads, TCRdb called clonotypes with MiXCR, one entry per CDR3 protein. Here the sample spans about 76,000 distinct CDR3 sequences, over 85% being singletons. Blood CD8+ and CD4+ T cells underwent high-throughput TCR beta sequencing.

This clonotype was sampled from a human donor with Susac syndrome. The material sequenced was CD8+ T cells from PBMCs. The chain has TRBV20-1 and TRBJ1-1, with D possibly being TRBD1 (5 bases). This chain's CDR3 is CSARARVGTEAFF. CDR3 coding DNA: TGCAGTGCTAGGGCCAGGGTAGGGACTGAAGCTTTCTTT.